Given below is one T cell receptor beta chain in context. Its antigen remains unknown. This specimen belongs to a study of shared clonotypes between healthy human individuals. Whole-study context: Each donor's CD4 naive and CD4 memory cells filled three plates apiece, CD8 naive two, and CD8 memory one. Study-wide results and limits: Generally, naive subsets (rather than memory subsets) showed larger estimated richness.

Data came from immunoSEQ multiplex PCR; TCRdb stores just in-frame clones and leaves some out. The profile shows millions of clones, just over 90% of them singletons. The CDR3 is made up of 17 amino acids. The V and J ends lost 3 bases and 0 bases respectively, with 14 bases between them. CDR1 is MDHEN, CDR2 SYDVKM, per germline. The specimen was naive CD4+ T cells from PBMCs. This sample's subset: CD45RA+ positively selected. This clonotype was obtained from a man between 18 and 29 years old in good health. Some clones in this sample may be carry-over from other donors' samples. The gene calls are TRBV28 and TRBJ1-4, with D possibly TRBD1 on 5 matching bases. The chain's CDR3 is CASSLGRWGATNEKLFF. In DNA, the CDR3 is TGTGCCAGCAGTTTGGGACGCTGGGGGGCAACTAATGAAAAACTGTTTTTT.